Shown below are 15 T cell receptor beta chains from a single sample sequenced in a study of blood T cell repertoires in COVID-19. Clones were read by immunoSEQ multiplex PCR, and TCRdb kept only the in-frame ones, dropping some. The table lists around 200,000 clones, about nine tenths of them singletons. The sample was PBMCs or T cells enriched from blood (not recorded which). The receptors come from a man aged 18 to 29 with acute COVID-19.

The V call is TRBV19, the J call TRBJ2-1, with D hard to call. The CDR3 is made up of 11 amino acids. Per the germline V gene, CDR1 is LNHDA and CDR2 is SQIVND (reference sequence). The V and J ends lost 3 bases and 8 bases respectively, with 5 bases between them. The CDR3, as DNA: TGTGCCAGTAGTATCCTTCATGAGCAGTTCTTC. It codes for CASSILHEQFF.

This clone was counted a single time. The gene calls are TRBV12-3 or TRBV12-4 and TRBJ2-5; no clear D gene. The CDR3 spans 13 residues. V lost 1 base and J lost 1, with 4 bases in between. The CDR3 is CASSLVSQETQYF. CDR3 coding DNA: TGTGCCAGCAGTTTAGTCAGCCAAGAGACCCAGTACTTC.

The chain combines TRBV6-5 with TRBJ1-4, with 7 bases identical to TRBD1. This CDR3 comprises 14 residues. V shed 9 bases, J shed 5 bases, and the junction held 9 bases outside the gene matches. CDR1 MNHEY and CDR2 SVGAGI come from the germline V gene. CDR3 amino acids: CASMGGQLNEKLFF. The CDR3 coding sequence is TGTGCCAGTATGGGGGGACAGCTAAATGAAAAACTGTTTTTT.

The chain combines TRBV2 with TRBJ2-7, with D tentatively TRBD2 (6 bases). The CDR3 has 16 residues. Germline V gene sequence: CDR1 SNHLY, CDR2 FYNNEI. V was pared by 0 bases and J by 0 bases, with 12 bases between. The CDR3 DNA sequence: TGTGCCAGCAGTGAAGCGCGTCAGCGGGCCTCCTACGAGCAGTACTTC. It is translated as CASSEARQRASYEQYF.

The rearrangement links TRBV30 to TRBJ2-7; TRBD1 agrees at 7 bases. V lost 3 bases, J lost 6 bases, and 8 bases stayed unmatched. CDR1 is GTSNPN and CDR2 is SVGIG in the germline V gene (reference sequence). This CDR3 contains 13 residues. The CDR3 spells CAWRGGPGREQYF. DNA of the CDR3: TGTGCCTGGAGAGGGGGCCCGGGGCGCGAGCAGTACTTC. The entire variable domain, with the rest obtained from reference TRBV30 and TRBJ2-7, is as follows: SQTIHQWPATLVQPVGSPLSLECTVEGTSNPNLYWYRQAAGRGLQLLFYSVGIGQISSEVPQNLSASRPQDRQFILSSKKLLLSDSGFYLCAWRGGPGREQYFGPGTRLTVT.

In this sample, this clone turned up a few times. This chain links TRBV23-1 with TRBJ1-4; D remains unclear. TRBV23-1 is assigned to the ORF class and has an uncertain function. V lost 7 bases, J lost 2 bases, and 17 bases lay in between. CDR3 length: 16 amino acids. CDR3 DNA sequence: TGCGCCAGCAATCGACATCCCCCGGGGACTAATGAAAAACTGTTTTTT. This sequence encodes CASNRHPPGTNEKLFF.

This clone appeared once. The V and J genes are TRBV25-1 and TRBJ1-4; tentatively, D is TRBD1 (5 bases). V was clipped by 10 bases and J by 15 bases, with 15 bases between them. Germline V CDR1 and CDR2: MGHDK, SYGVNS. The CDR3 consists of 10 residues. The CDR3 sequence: CATEDRALFF. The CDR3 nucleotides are TGTGCCACCGAAGACAGAGCGTTGTTTTTT.

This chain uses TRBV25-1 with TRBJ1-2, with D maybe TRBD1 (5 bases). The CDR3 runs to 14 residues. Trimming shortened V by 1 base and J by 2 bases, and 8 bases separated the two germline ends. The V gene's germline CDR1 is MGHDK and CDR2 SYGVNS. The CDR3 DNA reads TGTGCCAGCAGTGAATCAGGGCGGAACTATGGCTACACCTTC. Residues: CASSESGRNYGYTF.

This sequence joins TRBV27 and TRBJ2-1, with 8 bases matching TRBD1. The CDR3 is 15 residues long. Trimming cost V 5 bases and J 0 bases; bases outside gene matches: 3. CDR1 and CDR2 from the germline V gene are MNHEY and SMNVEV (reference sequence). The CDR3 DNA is TGTGCCAGCAGTCGACAGGGGTTCTCCTACAATGAGCAGTTCTTC. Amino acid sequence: CASSRQGFSYNEQFF.

The CDR3 DNA reads TGTGCCAGCAGCCAGTTGGAGGCCTATGGCTACACCTTC. Translated, it gives CASSQLEAYGYTF. The chain is built from TRBV7-9 and TRBJ1-2; no clear D gene. The germline gives CDR1 SEHNR, CDR2 FQNEAQ (reference sequence). Trimming removed 5 bases from V and 4 bases from J, with 11 bases in between. CDR3 size: 13 residues. The full variable domain, rest sourced from reference TRBV7-9 and TRBJ1-2, is DTGVSQNPRHKITKRGQNVTFRCDPISEHNRLYWYRQTLGQGPEFLTYFQNEAQLEKSRLLSDRFSAERPKGSFSTLEIQRTEQGDSAMYLCASSQLEAYGYTFGSGTRLTVV.

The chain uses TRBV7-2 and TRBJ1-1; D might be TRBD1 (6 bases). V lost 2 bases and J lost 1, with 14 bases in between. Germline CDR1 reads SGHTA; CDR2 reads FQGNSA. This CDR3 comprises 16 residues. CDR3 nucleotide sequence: TGTGCCAGCAGCTTACGGGGGGGCAACCCGAACACTGAAGCTTTCTTT. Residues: CASSLRGGNPNTEAFF.

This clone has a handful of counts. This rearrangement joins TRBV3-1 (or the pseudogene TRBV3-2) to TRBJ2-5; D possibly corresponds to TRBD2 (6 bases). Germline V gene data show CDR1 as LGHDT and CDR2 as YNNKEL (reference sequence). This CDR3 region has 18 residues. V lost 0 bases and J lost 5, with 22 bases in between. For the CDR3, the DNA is TGTGCCAGCAGCCAAGATGGGCCAGGAGGGCCCTCGGGGGAGACCCAGTACTTC. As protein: CASSQDGPGGPSGETQYF.

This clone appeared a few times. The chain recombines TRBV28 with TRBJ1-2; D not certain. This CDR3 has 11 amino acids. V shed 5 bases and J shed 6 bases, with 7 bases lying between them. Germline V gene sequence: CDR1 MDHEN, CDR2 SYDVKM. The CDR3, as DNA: TGTGCCAGCAGTCCGGCGGATGGCTACACCTTC. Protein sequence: CASSPADGYTF.

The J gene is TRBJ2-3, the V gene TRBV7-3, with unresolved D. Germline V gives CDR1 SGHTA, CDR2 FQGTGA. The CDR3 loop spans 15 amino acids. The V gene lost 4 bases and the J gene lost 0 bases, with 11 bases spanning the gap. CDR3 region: CASSSDNDSTDTQYF. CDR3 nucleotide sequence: TGTGCCAGCAGCTCCGACAACGATAGCACAGATACGCAGTATTTT.

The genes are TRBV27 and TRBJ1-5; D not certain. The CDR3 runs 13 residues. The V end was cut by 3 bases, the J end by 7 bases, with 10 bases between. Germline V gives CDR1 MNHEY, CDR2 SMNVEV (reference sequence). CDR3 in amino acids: CASSFGIGQPQHF. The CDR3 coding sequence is TGTGCCAGCAGTTTCGGGATTGGCCAGCCCCAGCATTTT.